Each of the 27 T cell receptor beta chains below was sequenced from the same sample in a study of T cell responses to AZD1222 COVID-19 vaccine. Only in-frame clones appear in the TCRdb table, and some are missing; sequencing was by immunoSEQ multiplex PCR. The sample records 110,000 to 150,000 clones, around 93% being singletons. This material consisted of peripheral blood, taken on day 0 of AZD1222 vaccination. The receptor set was obtained from an adult in good health.

The chain joins TRBV3-1 (or the pseudogene TRBV3-2) to TRBJ2-1, with D possibly being TRBD2 (6 bases). The CDR3 loop spans 13 amino acids. V was trimmed by 8 bases and J by 5 bases, leaving 13 bases between them. Germline-derived CDR1 and CDR2 are LGHDT and YNNKEL (reference sequence). CDR3 bases: TGTGCCAGCTCCAAGCGGGCCCACAATGAGCAGTTCTTC. Protein: CASSKRAHNEQFF.

The CDR3 spells CASRGQVNTEAFF. The CDR3 DNA sequence: TGTGCCAGCAGGGGACAGGTGAACACTGAAGCTTTCTTT. The chain recombines TRBV2 with TRBJ1-1; 8 bases align to TRBD1. V lost 6 bases and J lost 0; bases outside the gene matches: 0. CDR1 and CDR2 from the germline V gene are SNHLY and FYNNEI. There are 13 residues in the CDR3.

The rearrangement joins TRBV6-5 to TRBJ2-7; a possible D gene is TRBD1 (6 bases). There are 14 residues in the CDR3. The germline gives CDR1 MNHEY, CDR2 SVGAGI. V dropped 2 bases and J dropped 3 bases, with 11 bases sitting between them. In DNA form, the CDR3 reads TGTGCCAGCAGTTACGACCCAGGGGTCTACGAGCAGTACTTC. Protein: CASSYDPGVYEQYF.

This chain connects TRBV15 to TRBJ1-5; 8 bases map to TRBD1. The CDR3 contains 15 residues. In germline, CDR1 is LNHNV, CDR2 YYDKDF (reference sequence). The V segment lost 5 bases and the J segment 3 bases; nucleotides outside the gene matches: 6. In nucleotides, the CDR3 is TGTGCCACCAGCCCCAGACAGGGGTACAATCAGCCCCAGCATTTT. Translated: CATSPRQGYNQPQHF.

This clone is a singleton in its sample. The chain employs TRBV12-3 or TRBV12-4 and TRBJ1-2; D unresolved. V gave up 2 bases and J gave up 8 bases, with 6 bases separating them. This CDR3 region has 11 residues. The CDR3 coding sequence is TGTGCCAGCAGTTTATCCGGGGGCTACACCTTC. Its protein product is CASSLSGGYTF.

This chain links TRBV7-2 with TRBJ2-2, with 9 bases that match TRBD2. Trimming took 5 bases from V and 0 from J; bases not matched to a gene: 4. From germline, CDR1 is SGHTA and CDR2 FQGNSA. This CDR3 is 16 amino acids long. DNA of the CDR3: TGTGCCAGCAGCCGTTTAGCGGGGGCGAACACCGGGGAGCTGTTTTTT. This codes for CASSRLAGANTGELFF.

V and J are TRBV19 and TRBJ1-2, with a tentative D call TRBD1 (6 bases). Germline V lookup: CDR1 LNHDA, CDR2 SQIVND (reference sequence). Between the trimmed V and J ends, which lost 6 bases and 4 bases, there was a span of 12 bases. The CDR3 consists of 13 residues. This CDR3 is CASSPQGLYGYTF. CDR3 nucleotide sequence: TGTGCCAGTAGCCCACAGGGCCTCTATGGCTACACCTTC.

This clone was seen a single time. The chain combines TRBV25-1 with TRBJ1-1; 9 bases agree with TRBD1. Unmatched junction bases numbered 7, after V lost 4 bases and J lost 4 bases. The CDR3 spans 15 residues. Germline CDR1 reads MGHDK; CDR2 reads SYGVNS. The CDR3 protein is CASSVPGQGATEAFF. The CDR3 DNA follows: TGTGCCAGCAGTGTACCGGGACAGGGAGCCACTGAAGCTTTCTTT.

The chain links TRBV7-2 to TRBJ1-5; tentatively, D is TRBD1 (5 bases). The CDR3 totals 13 residues. The ends were cut back, 5 bases at V and 7 bases at J, with 12 bases in the middle. Germline CDR1 and CDR2: SGHTA and FQGNSA. The CDR3 region is CASSQAQGQPQHF. The DNA for the CDR3 is TGTGCCAGCAGCCAGGCTCAGGGACAGCCCCAGCATTTT.

V and J are TRBV7-2 and TRBJ2-2; D is possibly TRBD1 (6 bases). The CDR3 spans 16 residues. The germline CDR1 and CDR2 sequences are SGHTA and FQGNSA. V dropped 8 bases and J dropped 6 bases, with 22 bases sitting between them. The CDR3, as DNA: TGTGCCAGCGGGTGGGGACACGCCCTGTTGTCCGGGGAGCTGTTTTTT. Protein product: CASGWGHALLSGELFF.

The rearrangement joins TRBV18 to TRBJ2-7, with 7 bases identical to TRBD1. V was pared by 3 bases and J by 3 bases, with 2 bases of the junction left unmatched. The CDR3 loop spans 13 amino acids. Per the germline V gene, CDR1 is KGHSH and CDR2 is LQKENI. The CDR3 DNA sequence: TGTGCCAGCTCACCGAGGACAGGCTACGAGCAGTACTTC. It encodes CASSPRTGYEQYF.

The rearrangement links TRBV9 to TRBJ1-1; the D is unclear. This CDR3 region has 13 residues. Trimming cost V 0 bases and J 4 bases, with 7 bases left between them. The germline gives CDR1 SGDLS, CDR2 YYNGEE. The chain's CDR3 is CASSVEVATEAFF. The CDR3 DNA is TGTGCCAGCAGCGTAGAGGTGGCCACTGAAGCTTTCTTT.

The chain links TRBV5-6 to TRBJ2-3, with 8 nucleotides matching TRBD1. Looked up from germline, CDR1 is SGHDT and CDR2 is YYEEEE. The CDR3 is 16 residues long. The trim removed 4 bases at V and 2 bases at J, leaving 9 bases unmatched. The CDR3 coding sequence is TGTGCCAGCAGCCAGACCTCGGACAGGGTCACAGATACGCAGTATTTT. This sequence encodes CASSQTSDRVTDTQYF.

This clone was picked up one time. This sequence joins TRBV9 and TRBJ2-7; maybe TRBD2 (6 bases). This CDR3 region has 14 residues. Germline loops: CDR1 SGDLS, CDR2 YYNGEE. Trimming took 0 bases from V and 5 from J, leaving 12 bases between them. The CDR3 loop is CASSVGLDGNEQYF. For the CDR3, the DNA is TGTGCCAGCAGCGTAGGACTAGATGGAAACGAGCAGTACTTC. Together with reference TRBV9 and TRBJ2-7, the CDR3 gives the full variable domain: DSGVTQTPKHLITATGQRVTLRCSPRSGDLSVYWYQQSLDQGLQFLIQYYNGEERAKGNILERFSAQQFPDLHSELNLSSLELGDSALYFCASSVGLDGNEQYFGPGTRLTVT.

The chain has TRBV12-3 or TRBV12-4 and TRBJ2-1; D is unclear. This CDR3 comprises 11 residues. V gave up 6 bases and J gave up 9 bases, with 9 bases separating them. The CDR3 is CASSGAREQFF. CDR3 bases: TGTGCCAGCAGCGGCGCCCGTGAGCAGTTCTTC.

The chain combines TRBV27 with TRBJ1-6; possible D gene TRBD1, 5 bases. There are 15 residues in the CDR3. Trimming removed 7 bases from V and 6 bases from J, with 16 bases in between. CDR1 MNHEY and CDR2 SMNVEV come from the germline V gene (reference sequence). CDR3 nucleotide sequence: TGTGCCAGCAACCACGGGGCCCAATTTAATTCACCCCTCCACTTT. Translation: CASNHGAQFNSPLHF.

The chain combines TRBV27 with TRBJ2-2; TRBD1 might be the D (6 bases). Germline V CDR1 and CDR2: MNHEY, SMNVEV (reference sequence). Deletions cut 0 bases from V and 5 bases from J, with 7 bases between. This CDR3 has 14 amino acids. The CDR3 nucleotides are TGTGCCAGCAGTTTATCAGGGACAACCGGGGAGCTGTTTTTT. It encodes CASSLSGTTGELFF.

This chain uses TRBV7-9 with TRBJ2-1; 14 nucleotides line up with TRBD2. The length of the CDR3 is 17 residues. J lost 1 base, V lost 5 bases, and 4 bases had no gene match. The germline V gene has CDR1 SEHNR and CDR2 FQNEAQ (reference sequence). The CDR3 bases are TGTGCCAGCAGCCGAGGGACTAGCGGGGGATCCTACAATGAGCAGTTCTTC. It specifies CASSRGTSGGSYNEQFF.

This sequence joins TRBV19 and TRBJ1-5; no reliable D call. Germline CDR1 LNHDA, CDR2 SQIVND (reference sequence). This CDR3 has 14 residues. V was trimmed by 5 bases and J by 0 bases, leaving 8 bases between them. The CDR3 sequence is CASSPRNSNQPQHF. Here the CDR3 DNA reads TGTGCCAGTAGTCCGCGAAATAGCAATCAGCCCCAGCATTTT.

This clone occurred once. This chain links TRBV6-2 or TRBV6-3 with TRBJ2-5; 7 positions agree with TRBD1. This CDR3 spans 15 amino acids. Trimming at V came to 5 bases and at J to 4 bases, leaving 10 bases not matched to a gene. The V gene's germline CDR1 is MNHEY and CDR2 SVGEGT. The DNA for the CDR3 is TGTGCCAGCAGTGAGGGGACAGCTGATTTAGAGACCCAGTACTTC. This encodes CASSEGTADLETQYF.

This clone was found once. The chain uses TRBV5-1 and TRBJ1-3; D not resolved. The CDR3 totals 18 residues. CDR1 SGHRS and CDR2 YFSETQ come from the germline V gene. Trimming stripped 0 bases from V and 11 bases from J, with 27 bases between. The CDR3 nucleotides are TGCGCCAGCAGCTTGGCACCATATATCGTCCGGGGAATGAAGGCCATATATTTT. It specifies CASSLAPYIVRGMKAIYF. Together with reference TRBV5-1 and TRBJ1-3, the CDR3 gives the full variable domain: KAGVTQTPRYLIKTRGQQVTLSCSPISGHRSVSWYQQTPGQGLQFLFEYFSETQRNKGNFPGRFSGRQFSNSRSEMNVSTLELGDSALYLCASSLAPYIVRGMKAIYFGEGSWLTVV.

The V call is TRBV10-3, the J call TRBJ2-7, with D perhaps matching TRBD1 (6 bases). V lost 6 bases and J 5 bases, leaving 11 bases between the germline ends. CDR3 size: 12 residues. Germline CDR1 is ENHRY and CDR2 is SYGVKD. CDR3 loop: CAISPQGHEQYF. DNA of the CDR3: TGTGCCATCAGCCCACAGGGCCACGAGCAGTACTTC.

The chain employs TRBV2 and TRBJ2-2, with 8 bases fitting TRBD1. V dropped 8 bases and J dropped 3; count of bases not matched to a gene: 2. The CDR3 length is 13 residues. Germline lookup yields CDR1 SNHLY and CDR2 FYNNEI. The CDR3 DNA reads TGTGCCAGCGGGGGACAGGACACCGGGGAGCTGTTTTTT. Protein sequence: CASGGQDTGELFF.

The chain is built from TRBV27 and TRBJ1-1, with D possibly TRBD1 on 5 matching bases. Deletions cut 8 bases from V and 1 base from J, with 14 bases between. Germline CDR1 reads MNHEY; CDR2 reads SMNVEV (reference sequence). This CDR3 has 14 amino acids. CDR3 region: CASRLGGGNTEAFF. The CDR3 nucleotides are TGTGCCAGCCGTCTTGGGGGGGGGAACACTGAAGCTTTCTTT.

This clone was counted a single time. The chain carries TRBV19 and TRBJ1-3, with D possibly being TRBD1 (6 bases). The germline V gene has CDR1 LNHDA and CDR2 SQIVND (reference sequence). The germline V and J ends were trimmed by 4 bases and 5 bases, with 15 bases remaining between them. The CDR3 sequence is 15 residues long. In nucleotides, the CDR3 is TGTGCCAGTAGTACAGGACCCAGGGGTAGAAACACCATATATTTT. Translated, it gives CASSTGPRGRNTIYF.

The gene calls are TRBV7-8 and TRBJ1-5; perhaps TRBD1 as D (6 bases). This CDR3 contains 15 residues. Looked up from germline, CDR1 is SGHVS and CDR2 is FQNEAQ. The ends were cut back, 7 bases at V and 6 bases at J, with 19 bases in the middle. CDR3 DNA: TGTGCCAGCAACCTTGGGCGGGGGCTCGGTCAGCCCCAGCATTTT. It encodes CASNLGRGLGQPQHF.

This chain joins TRBV9 and TRBJ2-1; D is unresolved. The CDR3 spans 14 residues. Germline CDR1 is SGDLS and CDR2 is YYNGEE. The V gene lost 4 bases and the J gene lost 9 bases, with 17 bases spanning the gap. CDR3 DNA: TGTGCCAGCAGCCGCCTCGACGGTTTGAGTGAGCAGTTCTTC. Its protein product is CASSRLDGLSEQFF.